The rows below give T cell receptor beta chains drawn from one sample of a study of spatial heterogeneity in lung cancer. Via MiXCR, TCRdb re-called the 5' RACE reads, giving one row per CDR3 protein. The sample has under 9,000 distinct CDR3 sequences, 7.8% seen once; the top ten hold approximately 30%. The starting material was PBMCs, obtained at surgery. The source is a female donor with early-stage non-small cell lung cancer. Both conserved end residues are part of each CDR3. A D gene is named only where the DNA matches it firmly. A row's size may be missing; if present it is once, few, many or a size class.

j_call v_call clone_size d_call cdr3_aa cdr3_nt
TRBJ2-1 TRBV12-3/TRBV12-4 medium-sized NA CASSLPYTDEQFF TGTGCCAGCAGTTTACCTTACACCGATGAGCAGTTCTTC
TRBJ2-2 TRBV10-2 medium-sized NA CASSESGGTGELFF TGCGCCAGCAGTGAGTCGGGCGGGACCGGGGAGCTGTTTTTT
TRBJ2-2 TRBV5-1 few TRBD2 CASSRRAGGTGELFF TGCGCCAGCAGCCGGAGAGCGGGAGGCACCGGGGAGCTGTTTTTT
TRBJ2-7 TRBV7-2 many NA CASSPAHGPGEQYF TGTGCCAGCAGCCCCGCACATGGTCCGGGCGAGCAGTACTTC
TRBJ1-2 TRBV28 many NA CASSFQGYGYTF TGTGCCAGCAGTTTCCAAGGCTATGGCTACACCTTC
TRBJ2-2 TRBV25-1 once NA CASSEDPLPGELFF TGTGCCAGCAGTGAAGACCCGCTCCCCGGGGAGCTGTTTTTT
TRBJ2-7 TRBV19 NA NA CASSEDSFSYEQYF TGTGCCAGTAGTGAAGACAGTTTCTCCTACGAGCAGTACTTC
TRBJ2-1 TRBV2 many NA CASTEQGPAYEQFF TGTGCCAGCACAGAACAGGGCCCAGCGTATGAGCAGTTCTTC
TRBJ1-5 TRBV20-1 medium-sized NA CSAGGIQPQHF TGCAGTGCAGGAGGGATACAGCCCCAGCATTTT
TRBJ2-5 TRBV28 many NA CASSLASGWGEETQYF TGTGCCAGCAGTTTAGCGAGTGGGTGGGGGGAAGAGACCCAGTACTTC
TRBJ2-7 TRBV27 few TRBD1 CASSQDRGTTTSYF TGTGCCAGCAGCCAAGACAGGGGGACCACCACGTCATACTTC
TRBJ2-1 TRBV19 large TRBD2 CASSPTTSGLYNEQFF TGTGCCAGTAGCCCCACAACTAGCGGACTCTACAATGAGCAGTTCTTC
TRBJ1-5 TRBV28 NA TRBD1 CASRAGQLNQPQHF TGTGCCAGCAGGGCGGGACAGCTTAATCAGCCCCAGCATTTT
TRBJ2-1 TRBV5-1 many NA CASSSTIRTTWNEQFF TGCGCCAGCAGCTCGACTATCCGGACCACTTGGAATGAGCAGTTCTTC
TRBJ2-2 TRBV29-1 many NA CSARISPANTGELFF TGCAGCGCTCGGATCAGCCCCGCGAACACCGGGGAGCTGTTTTTT
TRBJ2-7 TRBV5-4 many NA CASSFRGAGSSYEQYF TGTGCCAGCAGCTTCCGGGGGGCGGGTAGCTCCTACGAGCAGTACTTC
TRBJ2-1 TRBV12-3/TRBV12-4 many NA CASSKGIQPYNEQFF TGTGCCAGCAGTAAGGGGATCCAGCCCTACAATGAGCAGTTCTTC
TRBJ1-2 TRBV28 many NA CASSSQGGYGYTF TGTGCCAGCAGTTCTCAAGGGGGCTATGGCTACACCTTC
TRBJ2-1 TRBV19 few TRBD2 CASSSSGDNEQFF TGTGCCAGTAGTAGTAGCGGGGACAATGAGCAGTTCTTC
TRBJ2-1 TRBV2 few TRBD2 CASGLAVYNEQFF TGTGCCAGCGGACTAGCAGTCTACAATGAGCAGTTCTTC
TRBJ2-3 TRBV11-3 many NA CASSLGGGGTDTQYF TGTGCCAGCAGCTTAGGAGGGGGAGGCACAGATACGCAGTATTTT
TRBJ2-1 TRBV10-3 many TRBD2 CASGLAGYNEQFF TGTGCCAGTGGACTAGCGGGTTACAATGAGCAGTTCTTC
TRBJ2-7 TRBV7-2 NA TRBD2 CASSLGPQAGGGRQYF TGTGCCAGCAGCTTAGGGCCCCAGGCGGGCGGGGGGAGGCAGTACTTC
TRBJ1-2 TRBV3-1 many NA CASSQGGRGYTF TGTGCCAGCAGCCAGGGAGGGAGAGGCTACACCTTC
TRBJ2-1 TRBV2 medium-sized TRBD2 CASSPWTSGAGGQFF TGTGCCAGCAGCCCCTGGACTAGCGGGGCTGGTGGGCAGTTCTTC
TRBJ1-5 TRBV7-3 many TRBD1 CASSLDRVQPQHF TGTGCCAGCAGCCTAGACAGGGTTCAGCCCCAGCATTTT
TRBJ2-6 TRBV7-3 many NA CASSSYNSGANVLTF TGTGCCAGCAGCTCGTACAACTCTGGGGCCAACGTCCTGACTTTC
TRBJ2-1 TRBV5-1 many TRBD2 CASSREGLAGYNEQFF TGCGCCAGCAGCCGGGAGGGGCTAGCGGGGTACAATGAGCAGTTCTTC
TRBJ1-1 TRBV7-2 many TRBD1 CASSPQTGNTEASF TGTGCCAGCAGCCCGCAGACAGGGAACACTGAAGCTTCCTTT
TRBJ2-1 TRBV24-1 many NA CATSDTPRMSSYNEQFF TGTGCCACCAGTGATACCCCCCGTATGAGCTCCTACAATGAGCAGTTCTTC
TRBJ2-5 TRBV20-1 many NA CSASQGDKTQYF TGCAGTGCTAGCCAGGGCGATAAGACCCAGTACTTC
TRBJ1-1 TRBV5-1 many NA CASSPGQMNTEAFF TGCGCCAGCAGCCCGGGACAAATGAACACTGAAGCTTTCTTT
TRBJ2-3 TRBV10-3 NA TRBD2 CAISASGSTDTQYF TGTGCCATCAGTGCTAGCGGAAGCACAGATACGCAGTATTTT
TRBJ2-1 TRBV10-3 many NA CAISESGARSNEQFF TGTGCCATCAGTGAGTCCGGGGCACGGAGCAATGAGCAGTTCTTC
TRBJ2-1 TRBV7-6 medium-sized TRBD2 CASSLAGGSNSYNEQFF TGTGCCAGCAGCTTAGCCGGGGGGAGTAACTCCTACAATGAGCAGTTCTTC
TRBJ2-5 TRBV27 many TRBD2 CASRRGTSGIETQYF TGTGCCAGCAGGCGGGGTACTAGCGGGATAGAGACCCAGTACTTC
TRBJ2-1 TRBV7-9 NA NA CASSLERNEQFF TGTGCCAGCAGCCTAGAACGTAATGAGCAGTTCTTC
TRBJ2-3 TRBV5-1 many TRBD1 CASSRQTGDTDTQYF TGCGCCAGCAGCAGACAGACAGGGGACACAGATACGCAGTATTTT
TRBJ1-2 TRBV20-1 many NA CSARDSRKYGNYGYTF TGCAGTGCTAGAGATTCTAGGAAGTACGGGAACTATGGCTACACCTTC
TRBJ2-3 TRBV28 NA NA CASSYGTSTDTQYF TGTGCCAGCAGTTACGGTACTAGCACAGATACGCAGTATTTT
TRBJ1-2 TRBV7-8 NA NA CASRSVGTLGYTF TGTGCCAGCAGGTCCGTGGGCACTCTTGGCTACACCTTC
TRBJ1-4 TRBV7-8 medium-sized NA CASSLAEWLVPNEKLFF TGTGCCAGCAGCTTAGCGGAGTGGTTGGTACCCAATGAAAAACTGTTTTTT
TRBJ2-2 TRBV7-8 many NA CASSRPLVENTGELFF TGTGCCAGCAGCCGGCCACTAGTCGAGAACACCGGGGAGCTGTTTTTT
TRBJ2-1 TRBV28 medium-sized TRBD2 CASSLSGSSYNEQFF TGTGCCAGCAGTCTTAGCGGGAGTTCCTACAATGAGCAGTTCTTC